This T cell receptor beta chain came from a study of blood T cell repertoires in COVID-19. This clone has a single count. The length of the CDR3 is 16 residues. Germline V lookup: CDR1 MGHRA, CDR2 YSYEKL. Trimming took 8 bases from V and 1 from J; bases not matched to a gene: 11. Sequencing was performed with immunoSEQ multiplex PCR; in TCRdb, only in-frame clones are kept and a portion is missing. The sample records 320,000 or so clones, 85% being singletons. Participants spanned ages about 18 to 100 years and resided in about two dozen US areas. Sample: PBMCs or T cells enriched from blood (not recorded which). The rearrangement uses TRBV4-1 and TRBJ2-3; 8 bases are shared with TRBD2. The receptor was isolated from a woman in her 30s who had been exposed to COVID-19. CDR3 loop: CASGQPGGPGTDTQYF. CDR3 DNA: TGCGCCAGCGGACAACCGGGGGGGCCGGGCACAGATACGCAGTATTTT.